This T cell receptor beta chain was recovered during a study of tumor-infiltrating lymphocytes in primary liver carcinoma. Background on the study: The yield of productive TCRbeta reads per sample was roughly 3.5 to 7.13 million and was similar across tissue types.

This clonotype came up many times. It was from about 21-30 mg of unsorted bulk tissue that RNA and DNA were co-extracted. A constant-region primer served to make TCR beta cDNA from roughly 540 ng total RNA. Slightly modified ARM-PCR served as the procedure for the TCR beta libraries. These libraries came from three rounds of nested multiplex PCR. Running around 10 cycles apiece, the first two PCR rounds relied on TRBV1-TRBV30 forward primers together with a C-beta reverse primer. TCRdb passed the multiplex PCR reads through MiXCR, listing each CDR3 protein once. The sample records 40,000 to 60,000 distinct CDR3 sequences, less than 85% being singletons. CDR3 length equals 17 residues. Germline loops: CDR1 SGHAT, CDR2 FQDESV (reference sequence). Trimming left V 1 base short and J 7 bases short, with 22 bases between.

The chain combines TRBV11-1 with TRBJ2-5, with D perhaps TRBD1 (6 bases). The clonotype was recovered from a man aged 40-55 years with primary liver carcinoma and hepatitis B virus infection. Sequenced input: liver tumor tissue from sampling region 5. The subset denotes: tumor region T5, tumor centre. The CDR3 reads CASSLVKGGQLHGTQYF. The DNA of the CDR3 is TGTGCCAGCAGCTTAGTAAAAGGCGGACAGCTCCACGGGACCCAGTACTTC.